The clone carrying this TCR beta chain was seen at least ten times. What it recognizes is unknown. In the original workflow: CDR3 differences across clinicopathological groups were used to build a distant-metastasis classifier for papillary thyroid cancer. With MiXCR, TCRdb called clones anew from the PCR reads. What appears here as the V and J calls and clone size reflects TCRdb's work, not the paper's. Here the sample spans about 14,000 clones, under 25% being singletons. This sample stems from a study of metastatic and nonmetastatic thyroid tumors. Study in general: Both malignant and benign thyroid patients supplied peripheral blood and tumor or nodule tissue samples, across which the repertoires of these patients were then compared. Study results and limitations: The study reportedly found significantly higher TCR beta diversity in malignant thyroid tumors than benign nodules, in blood and tumor.

Trimming removed 3 bases from V and 9 bases from J, with 12 bases in between. The germline CDR1 and CDR2 sequences are SGHTA and FQGNSA. The CDR3 is 13 residues long. Patients had received no treatment of any kind before thyroid surgery. The rearrangement uses TRBV7-2 and TRBJ2-1; D is ambiguous. The sample taken for sequencing was blood. The clonotype originates from a female donor with papillary thyroid cancer or a benign thyroid nodule (not recorded which). Some clones in this sample may be carry-over from other donors' samples. CDR3 amino acids: CASSFWVAAEQFF. The DNA of the CDR3 is TGTGCCAGCAGCTTTTGGGTAGCAGCTGAGCAGTTCTTC.